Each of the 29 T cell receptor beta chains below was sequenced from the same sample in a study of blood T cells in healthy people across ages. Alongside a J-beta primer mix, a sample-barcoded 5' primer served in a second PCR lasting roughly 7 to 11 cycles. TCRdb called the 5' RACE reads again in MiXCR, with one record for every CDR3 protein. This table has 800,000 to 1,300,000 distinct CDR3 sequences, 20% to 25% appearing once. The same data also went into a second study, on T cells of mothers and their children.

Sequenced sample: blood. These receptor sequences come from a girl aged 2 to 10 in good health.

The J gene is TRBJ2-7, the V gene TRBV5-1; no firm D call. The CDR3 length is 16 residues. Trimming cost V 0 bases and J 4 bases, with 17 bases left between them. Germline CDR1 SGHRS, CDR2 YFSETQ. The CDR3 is CASSLDLPAIEYEQYF. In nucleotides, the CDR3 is TGCGCCAGCAGCTTGGATCTCCCAGCGATTGAGTACGAGCAGTACTTC.

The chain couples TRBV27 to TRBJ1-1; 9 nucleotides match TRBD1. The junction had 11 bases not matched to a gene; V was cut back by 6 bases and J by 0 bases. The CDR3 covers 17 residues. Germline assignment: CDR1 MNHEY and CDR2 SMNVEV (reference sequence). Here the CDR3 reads CASRTLPGTGMNTEAFF. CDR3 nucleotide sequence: TGTGCCAGCAGAACCCTCCCCGGGACAGGGATGAACACTGAAGCTTTCTTT.

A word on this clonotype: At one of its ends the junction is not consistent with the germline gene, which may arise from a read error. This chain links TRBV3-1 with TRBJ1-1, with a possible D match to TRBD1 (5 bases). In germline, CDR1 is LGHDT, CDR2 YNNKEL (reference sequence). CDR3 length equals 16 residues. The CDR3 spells CASSQVSGPINIEAFF. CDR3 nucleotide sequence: TGTGCCAGCAGCCAAGTTTCGGGGCCGATCAACATTGAAGCTTTCTTT.

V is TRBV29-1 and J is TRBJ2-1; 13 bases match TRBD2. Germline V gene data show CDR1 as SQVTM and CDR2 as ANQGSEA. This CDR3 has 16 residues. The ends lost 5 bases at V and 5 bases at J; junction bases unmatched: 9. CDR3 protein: CSVSTSGRRVNNEQFF. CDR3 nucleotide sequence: TGCAGCGTTTCGACTAGCGGGAGGCGAGTCAACAATGAGCAGTTCTTC.

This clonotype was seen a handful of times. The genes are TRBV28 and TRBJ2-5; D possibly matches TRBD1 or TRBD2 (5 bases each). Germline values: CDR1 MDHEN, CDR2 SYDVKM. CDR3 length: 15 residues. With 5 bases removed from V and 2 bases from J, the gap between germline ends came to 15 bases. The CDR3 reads CASSAPGTVQETQYF. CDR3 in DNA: TGTGCCAGCAGTGCCCCCGGGACGGTGCAAGAGACCCAGTACTTC.

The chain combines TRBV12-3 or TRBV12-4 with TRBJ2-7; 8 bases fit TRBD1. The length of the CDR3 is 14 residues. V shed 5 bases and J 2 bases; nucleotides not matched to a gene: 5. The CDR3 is CASSPGQDPYEQYF. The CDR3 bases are TGTGCCAGCAGTCCGGGACAGGACCCCTACGAGCAGTACTTC.

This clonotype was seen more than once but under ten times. CDR3 region: CASSLFPGANVLTF. CDR3 sequence (DNA): TGTGCCAGCAGTTTATTTCCTGGGGCCAACGTCCTGACTTTC. The chain couples TRBV12-3 or TRBV12-4 to TRBJ2-6; D gene uncertain. V gave up 2 bases and J gave up 2 bases, with 4 bases separating them. The CDR3 sequence is 14 residues long.

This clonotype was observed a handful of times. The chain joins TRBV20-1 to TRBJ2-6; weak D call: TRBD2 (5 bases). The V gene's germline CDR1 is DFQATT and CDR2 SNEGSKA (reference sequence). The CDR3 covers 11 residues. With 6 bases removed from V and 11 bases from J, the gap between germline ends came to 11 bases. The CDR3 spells CSADGGDVLTF. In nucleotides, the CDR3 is TGCAGTGCGGACGGAGGTGACGTCCTGACTTTC.

The CDR3 is CASSLSVGSETQYF. The DNA of the CDR3 is TGTGCCAGCAGCTTAAGCGTGGGTTCGGAGACCCAGTACTTC. The chain has TRBV7-2 and TRBJ2-5; no clear D. The V and J ends lost 2 bases and 5 bases respectively, with 12 bases between them. The CDR3 sequence is 14 residues long. Germline assignment: CDR1 SGHTA and CDR2 FQGNSA.

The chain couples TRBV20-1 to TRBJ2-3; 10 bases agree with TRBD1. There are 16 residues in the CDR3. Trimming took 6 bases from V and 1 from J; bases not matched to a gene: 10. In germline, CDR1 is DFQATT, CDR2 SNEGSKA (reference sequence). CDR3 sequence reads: CSARTGGFIGTDTQYF. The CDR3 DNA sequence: TGCAGTGCGCGGACAGGGGGTTTTATAGGCACAGATACGCAGTATTTT.

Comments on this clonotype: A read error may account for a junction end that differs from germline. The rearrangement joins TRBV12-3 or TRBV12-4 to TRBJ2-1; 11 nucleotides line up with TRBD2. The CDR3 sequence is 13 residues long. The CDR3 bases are TGTGCCAGCATAACTAGCGGGAGCGAAGAGCAGCTCTTC. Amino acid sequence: CASITSGSEEQLF.

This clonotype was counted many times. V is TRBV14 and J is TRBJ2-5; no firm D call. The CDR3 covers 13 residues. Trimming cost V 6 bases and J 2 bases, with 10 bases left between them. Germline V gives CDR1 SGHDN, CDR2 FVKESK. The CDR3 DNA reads TGTGCCAGCAGGTGGACGGGTCAAGAGACCCAGTACTTC. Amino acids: CASRWTGQETQYF.

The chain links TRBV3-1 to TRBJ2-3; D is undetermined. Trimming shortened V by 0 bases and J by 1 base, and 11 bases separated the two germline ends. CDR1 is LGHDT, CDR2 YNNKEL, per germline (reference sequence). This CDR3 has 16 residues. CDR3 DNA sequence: TGTGCCAGCAGCCAAGATATGGCAGAACGCACAGATACGCAGTATTTT. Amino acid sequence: CASSQDMAERTDTQYF.

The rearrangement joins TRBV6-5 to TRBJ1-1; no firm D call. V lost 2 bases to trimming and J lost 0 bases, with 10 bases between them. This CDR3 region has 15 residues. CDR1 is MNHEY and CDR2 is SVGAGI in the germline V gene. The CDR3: CASSYRPPVNTEAFF. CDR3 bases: TGTGCCAGCAGTTACCGTCCTCCCGTGAACACTGAAGCTTTCTTT.

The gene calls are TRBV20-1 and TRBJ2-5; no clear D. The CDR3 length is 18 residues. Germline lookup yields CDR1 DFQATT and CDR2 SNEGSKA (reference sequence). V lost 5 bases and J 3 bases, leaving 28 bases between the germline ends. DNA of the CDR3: TGCAGTGCTGGAAATCCGCCTATAACCAAGCTCCACGAAGAGACCCAGTACTTC. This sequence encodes CSAGNPPITKLHEETQYF.

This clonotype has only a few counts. The CDR3 reads CASKSGNTIYF. As DNA, the CDR3 is TGTGCCAGCAAATCTGGAAACACCATATATTTT. This chain uses TRBV27 with TRBJ1-3; no clear D gene. The CDR3 spans 11 residues. V lost 7 bases to trimming and J lost 1 base, with 2 bases between them. CDR1 and CDR2 from the germline V gene are MNHEY and SMNVEV (reference sequence).

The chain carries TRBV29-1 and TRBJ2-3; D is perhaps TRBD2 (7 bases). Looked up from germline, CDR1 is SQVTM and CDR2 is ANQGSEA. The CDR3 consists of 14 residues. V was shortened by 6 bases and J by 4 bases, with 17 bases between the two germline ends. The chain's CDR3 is CSVEGGAFADTQYF. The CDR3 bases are TGCAGCGTCGAGGGGGGGGCGTTCGCAGATACGCAGTATTTT.

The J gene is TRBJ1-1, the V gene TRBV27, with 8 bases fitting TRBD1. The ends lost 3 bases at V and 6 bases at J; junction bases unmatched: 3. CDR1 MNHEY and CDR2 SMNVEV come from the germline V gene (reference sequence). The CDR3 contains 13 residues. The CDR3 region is CASSFDRGPEAFF. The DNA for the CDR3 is TGTGCCAGCAGTTTTGACAGGGGCCCTGAAGCTTTCTTT.

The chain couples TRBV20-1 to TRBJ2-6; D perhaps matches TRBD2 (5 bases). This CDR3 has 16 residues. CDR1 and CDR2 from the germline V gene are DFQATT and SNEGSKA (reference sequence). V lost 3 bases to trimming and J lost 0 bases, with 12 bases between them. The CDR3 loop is CSASEGVISGANVLTF. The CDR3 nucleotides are TGCAGTGCTAGCGAGGGAGTCATCTCTGGGGCCAACGTCCTGACTTTC.

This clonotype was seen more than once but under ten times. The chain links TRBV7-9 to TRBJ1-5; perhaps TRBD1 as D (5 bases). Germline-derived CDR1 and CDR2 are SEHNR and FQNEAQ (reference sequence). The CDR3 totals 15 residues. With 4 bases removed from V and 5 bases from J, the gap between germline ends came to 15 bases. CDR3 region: CASSSQGGGDQPQHF. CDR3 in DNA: TGTGCCAGCAGCTCCCAGGGCGGAGGAGATCAGCCCCAGCATTTT.

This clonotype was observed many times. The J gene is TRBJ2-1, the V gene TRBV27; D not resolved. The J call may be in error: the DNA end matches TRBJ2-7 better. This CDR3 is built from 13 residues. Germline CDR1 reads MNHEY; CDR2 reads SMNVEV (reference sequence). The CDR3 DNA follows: TGTGCCAGCAGTTTATCCGTAGGGCTCGAGCAGTACTTC. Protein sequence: CASSLSVGLEQYF.

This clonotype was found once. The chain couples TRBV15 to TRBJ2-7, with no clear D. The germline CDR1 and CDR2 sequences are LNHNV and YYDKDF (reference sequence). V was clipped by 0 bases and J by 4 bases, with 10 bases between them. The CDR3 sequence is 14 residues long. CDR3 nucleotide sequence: TGTGCCACCAGCAGAGACAGGTATGATTACGAGCAGTACTTC. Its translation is CATSRDRYDYEQYF.

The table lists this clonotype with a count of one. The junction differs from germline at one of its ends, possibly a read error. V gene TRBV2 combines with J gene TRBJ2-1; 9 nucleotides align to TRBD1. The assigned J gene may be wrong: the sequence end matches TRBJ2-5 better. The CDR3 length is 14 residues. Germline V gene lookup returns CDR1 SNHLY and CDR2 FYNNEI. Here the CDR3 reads CDSTPDRGQETQYF. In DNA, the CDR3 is TGTGACAGCACCCCGGACAGGGGCCAAGAGACCCAGTACTTC.

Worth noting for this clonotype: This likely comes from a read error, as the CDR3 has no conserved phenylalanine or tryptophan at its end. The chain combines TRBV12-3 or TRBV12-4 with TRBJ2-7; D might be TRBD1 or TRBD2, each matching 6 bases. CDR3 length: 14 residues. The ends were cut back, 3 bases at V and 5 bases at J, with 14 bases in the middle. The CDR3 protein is CASSFGGLGNEQYS. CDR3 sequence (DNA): TGTGCCAGCAGTTTCGGGGGCCTGGGCAACGAGCAGTACTCC.

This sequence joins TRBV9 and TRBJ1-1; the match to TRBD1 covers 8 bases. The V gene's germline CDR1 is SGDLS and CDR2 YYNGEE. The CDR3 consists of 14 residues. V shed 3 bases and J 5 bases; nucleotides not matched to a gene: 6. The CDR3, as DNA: TGTGCCAGCAGCGCCCAATGGACAGGGACTGAAGCTTTCTTT. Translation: CASSAQWTGTEAFF.

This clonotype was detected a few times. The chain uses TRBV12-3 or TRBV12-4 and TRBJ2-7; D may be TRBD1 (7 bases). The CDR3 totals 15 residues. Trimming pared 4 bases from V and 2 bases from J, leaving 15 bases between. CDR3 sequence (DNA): TGTGCCAGCAGTTATGACAGGGAGGAAACCTACGAGCAGTACTTC. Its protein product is CASSYDREETYEQYF.

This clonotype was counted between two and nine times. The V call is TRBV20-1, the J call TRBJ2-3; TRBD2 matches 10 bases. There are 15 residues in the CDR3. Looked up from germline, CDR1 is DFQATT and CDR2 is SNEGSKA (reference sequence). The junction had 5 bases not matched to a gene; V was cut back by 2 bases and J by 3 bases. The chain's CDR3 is CSARSLAGKTDTQYF. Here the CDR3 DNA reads TGCAGTGCTAGATCACTAGCGGGGAAAACAGATACGCAGTATTTT.

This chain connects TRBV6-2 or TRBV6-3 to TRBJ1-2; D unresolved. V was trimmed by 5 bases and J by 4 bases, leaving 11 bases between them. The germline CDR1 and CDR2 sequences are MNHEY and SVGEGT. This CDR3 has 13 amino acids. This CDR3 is CASSLQSFYGYTF. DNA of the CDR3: TGTGCCAGCAGTCTTCAGAGTTTCTATGGCTACACCTTC.

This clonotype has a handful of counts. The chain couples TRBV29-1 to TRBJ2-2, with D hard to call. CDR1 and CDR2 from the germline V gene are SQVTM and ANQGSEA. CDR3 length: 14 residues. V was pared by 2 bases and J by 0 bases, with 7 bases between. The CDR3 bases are TGCAGCGTTGAAATTAAGGCGAACACCGGGGAGCTGTTTTTT. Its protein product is CSVEIKANTGELFF.